Presented here are 31 T cell receptor beta chains from one specimen sequenced in a study of regulatory T cells in long-lasting Graves disease. Both iRepertoire HTBI primers and Arm-PCR of CDR3 regions were used to build the TCR beta libraries. TCRdb re-called the multiplex PCR reads with MiXCR, one entry per CDR3 protein. The sample has around 480,000 distinct CDR3 sequences, around 15% seen once. The time point is: newly diagnosed GD, antithyroid drugs for less than 3 months. PBMCs provided the RNA from which the TCR library was made. This sample also belongs to another study, concerning T cells in Graves' hyperthyroidism and ophthalmopathy.

The sample consisted of peripheral blood mononuclear cells (PBMCs), taken at new diagnosis, from a patient treated with antithyroid drugs. These receptors were collected from a man in his forties or fifties with Graves disease.

In this sample, this clonotype turned up a few times. The chain joins TRBV29-1 to TRBJ2-2, with 12 positions matching TRBD1. Germline-derived CDR1 and CDR2 are SQVTM and ANQGSEA. The V gene end was trimmed by 4 bases and the J gene end by 7 bases; junction bases not matched to a gene: 19. This CDR3 is built from 19 residues. The CDR3 DNA sequence: TGCAGCGTTGGAAAAAGCGGGACAGGGGGCGAGTGGGGACACGGGGAGCTGTTTTTT. Protein product: CSVGKSGTGGEWGHGELFF.

For this clonotype: A far larger clone is only one base removed, so a read error is likely. This chain joins TRBV11-3 and TRBJ2-5; no clear D. This CDR3 is 12 amino acids long. Deletions cut 5 bases from V and 5 bases from J, with 9 bases between. The germline gives CDR1 SGHNT, CDR2 YENEEA. The CDR3 coding sequence is TGTGCCAGCAGCCGCAACAAGGAGACCCAGTACTTC. The encoded protein is CASSRNKETQYF. Using reference TRBV11-3 and TRBJ2-5 for the parts outside the CDR3, the full variable domain is EAGVVQSPRYKIIEKKQPVAFWCNPISGHNTLYWYLQNLGQGPELLIRYENEEAVDDSQLPKDRFSAERLKGVDSTLKIQPAELGDSAVYLCASSRNKETQYFGPGTRLLVL.

In this sample, this clonotype turned up a few times. The chain employs TRBV10-2 and TRBJ1-1; 7 bases map to TRBD1. V dropped 2 bases and J dropped 0; count of bases not matched to a gene: 3. CDR3 length: 15 residues. Germline assignment: CDR1 WSHSY and CDR2 SAAADI. The CDR3 region has the DNA TGCGCCAGCAGTGAGGAGGGGGCGATGAACACTGAAGCTTTCTTT. Its protein product is CASSEEGAMNTEAFF.

In its sample, this clonotype was seen many times. The chain carries TRBV7-9 and TRBJ2-7, with TRBD1 matching 8 bases. This CDR3 is built from 15 residues. Germline-derived CDR1 and CDR2 are SEHNR and FQNEAQ (reference sequence). The V gene end was trimmed by 1 base and the J gene end by 6 bases; junction bases not matched to a gene: 8. The DNA for the CDR3 is TGTGCCAGCAGCTTAGTAGACAGGGGATTGTCCGAGCAGTACTTC. Translation gives CASSLVDRGLSEQYF. The full variable domain, rest sourced from reference TRBV7-9 and TRBJ2-7, is DTGVSQNPRHKITKRGQNVTFRCDPISEHNRLYWYRQTLGQGPEFLTYFQNEAQLEKSRLLSDRFSAERPKGSFSTLEIQRTEQGDSAMYLCASSLVDRGLSEQYFGPGTRLTVT.

The table lists this clonotype with a few counts. Relative to the germline gene, one junction end is altered; a read error may explain this. The chain is built from TRBV5-1 and TRBJ2-1, with D perhaps assigned TRBD1 or TRBD2 (6 bases each). CDR1 is SGHRS and CDR2 is YFSETQ in the germline V gene. The CDR3 is made up of 15 amino acids. In nucleotides, the CDR3 is TGTGCCAGCAGTGACGGGGGCGACCCCCACAATGAGCAGTTCTTC. Protein product: CASSDGGDPHNEQFF.

CDR3 nucleotide sequence: TGTGCCAGCAGTTTACGGCGGTCCTACGAGCAGTACTTC. Protein product: CASSLRRSYEQYF. This chain uses TRBV12-3 or TRBV12-4 with TRBJ2-7; no clear D gene. This CDR3 has 13 amino acids. Trimming removed 2 bases from V and 1 base from J, with 6 bases in between.

This clonotype showed up just a few times. The chain joins TRBV18 to TRBJ1-5, with TRBD1 matching 8 bases. CDR1 is KGHSH, CDR2 LQKENI, per germline. The length of the CDR3 is 15 residues. V lost 3 bases, J lost 9 bases, and 10 bases stayed unmatched. The CDR3 reads CASSPDRDPSRPQHF. The CDR3 DNA is TGTGCCAGCTCACCGGACAGGGACCCTTCGAGGCCCCAGCATTTT. Supplemented by reference TRBV18 and TRBJ1-5, the full variable domain reads NAGVMQNPRHLVRRRGQEARLRCSPMKGHSHVYWYRQLPEEGLKFMVYLQKENIIDESGMPKERFSAEFPKEGPSILRIQQVVRGDSAAYFCASSPDRDPSRPQHFGDGTRLSIL.

There are a few counts of this clonotype. The V call is TRBV19, the J call TRBJ1-5, with no clear D. Germline lookup yields CDR1 LNHDA and CDR2 SQIVND (reference sequence). The V end was cut by 7 bases, the J end by 6 bases, with 10 bases between. The CDR3 loop spans 12 amino acids. The CDR3 sequence is CASTAGFQPQHF. Here the CDR3 DNA reads TGTGCCAGTACTGCAGGTTTTCAGCCCCAGCATTTT.

This chain joins TRBV28 and TRBJ2-1, with TRBD2 identical over 7 bases. Germline trimming cut 2 bases from V and 1 base from J; bases unmatched to any gene: 5. The CDR3 consists of 16 residues. Germline CDR1 and CDR2: MDHEN and SYDVKM. This chain's CDR3 is CASSLGLAASYNEQFF. In DNA, the CDR3 is TGTGCCAGCAGTTTAGGGCTAGCGGCGTCCTACAATGAGCAGTTCTTC. Drawing the rest from reference TRBV28 and TRBJ2-1, the complete variable domain is DVKVTQSSRYLVKRTGEKVFLECVQDMDHENMFWYRQDPGLGLRLIYFSYDVKMKEKGDIPEGYSVSREKKERFSLILESASTNQTSMYLCASSLGLAASYNEQFFGPGTRLTVL.

This clonotype was observed at least ten times. The genes are TRBV20-1 and TRBJ2-3; the match to TRBD1 covers 9 bases. V trimming: 4 bases; J trimming: 2 bases; junction bases outside the gene matches: 4. The CDR3 loop spans 14 amino acids. The germline V gene has CDR1 DFQATT and CDR2 SNEGSKA (reference sequence). In DNA, the CDR3 is TGCAGTGCTAACGGACAGGGGATCACAGATACGCAGTATTTT. Residues: CSANGQGITDTQYF.

A remark on this clonotype: Possible read error: a much larger clone is one base away. The V gene is TRBV24-1, the J gene TRBJ2-4, with 7 positions matching TRBD1. Germline assignment: CDR1 KGHDR and CDR2 SFDVKD. The CDR3 is 13 residues long. The CDR3 region is CTTSDFGTDIQYF. CDR3 nucleotide sequence: TGTACCACCAGTGATTTTGGGACAGACATTCAGTACTTC.

This clonotype was counted at least ten times. The chain joins TRBV7-9 to TRBJ2-7; 13 bases align to TRBD2. The length of the CDR3 is 14 residues. Germline loops: CDR1 SEHNR, CDR2 FQNEAQ (reference sequence). The V segment lost 5 bases and the J segment 6 bases; nucleotides outside the gene matches: 4. The CDR3 DNA sequence: TGTGCCAGCAGCCTCGGGACTAGCGGGACCGAGCAGTACTTC. Residues: CASSLGTSGTEQYF.

Worth noting for this clonotype: This may come from a read error, since a much larger clone is one base off. The chain carries TRBV30 and TRBJ1-6; D is perhaps TRBD1 (5 bases). The CDR3 is 17 amino acids. V lost 0 bases and J 12 bases, leaving 24 bases between the germline ends. Germline V gene data show CDR1 as GTSNPN and CDR2 as SVGIG (reference sequence). CDR3 protein: CAWSVPKGDSGVKPLHF. CDR3 nucleotide sequence: TGTGCCTGGAGTGTACCGAAAGGAGACAGTGGGGTTAAACCCCTCCACTTT.

The rearrangement links TRBV7-9 to TRBJ2-3; 8 bases line up with TRBD2. The CDR3 loop spans 16 amino acids. Germline trimming cut 5 bases from V and 6 bases from J; bases unmatched to any gene: 13. Germline V gene sequence: CDR1 SEHNR, CDR2 FQNEAQ (reference sequence). CDR3 amino acids: CASSPPGGNFGDTQYF. Here the CDR3 DNA reads TGTGCCAGCAGCCCCCCGGGAGGGAACTTTGGGGATACGCAGTATTTT.

This clonotype occurred many times. The CDR3 region has the DNA TGTGCCAGCAGCCTCAGAGGAGGGGCGAGGAATTCACCCCTCCACTTT. Amino acids: CASSLRGGARNSPLHF. The rearrangement joins TRBV3-1 to TRBJ1-6, with a weak D call TRBD1 (5 bases). Germline V CDR1 and CDR2: LGHDT, YNNKEL (reference sequence). Trimming pared 4 bases from V and 7 bases from J, leaving 17 bases between. The CDR3 has 16 residues.

This CDR3 is CASSNVGGGEQYF. As DNA, the CDR3 is TGTGCCAGCAGCAACGTTGGGGGAGGCGAGCAGTACTTC. The chain couples TRBV5-4 to TRBJ2-7, with D tentatively TRBD2 (6 bases). CDR3 length: 13 residues. The germline V gene encodes CDR1 SGHNT and CDR2 YYREEE (reference sequence). The germline V and J ends were trimmed by 4 bases and 6 bases, with 14 bases remaining between them.

This clonotype was seen a handful of times. The CDR3 sequence: CSVEPSGGVNEQFF. The CDR3 DNA follows: TGCAGCGTTGAACCAAGCGGGGGGGTCAATGAGCAGTTCTTC. The chain employs TRBV29-1 and TRBJ2-1; 10 nucleotides align to TRBD2. This CDR3 spans 14 amino acids. Trimming cost V 2 bases and J 6 bases; bases outside gene matches: 4. Germline CDR1 is SQVTM and CDR2 is ANQGSEA.

This clonotype was seen many times. J is TRBJ2-1 and V is TRBV12-3 or TRBV12-4; D is perhaps TRBD2 (6 bases). Between the trimmed V and J ends, which lost 6 bases and 4 bases, there was a span of 19 bases. This CDR3 has 16 residues. The CDR3 region has the DNA TGTGCCAGCAGCCGAATGACTAGTGGCCCTTACAATGAGCAGTTCTTC. Its translation is CASSRMTSGPYNEQFF.

Many counts were recorded for this clonotype. J is TRBJ2-5 and V is TRBV20-1, with D perhaps TRBD1 or TRBD2 (5 bases each). Trimming removed 3 bases from V and 4 bases from J, with 15 bases in between. CDR3 length equals 14 residues. Germline CDR1 DFQATT, CDR2 SNEGSKA (reference sequence). CDR3 sequence (DNA): TGCAGTGCTAGTCTGGTCCGAGGGGCAGAGACCCAGTACTTC. The encoded protein is CSASLVRGAETQYF.

The rearrangement joins TRBV12-3 or TRBV12-4 to TRBJ2-2; 7 bases fit TRBD2. The ends lost 3 bases at V and 7 bases at J; junction bases unmatched: 8. This CDR3 spans 15 amino acids. CDR3 nucleotide sequence: TGTGCCAGCAGTTTTTCGGCGGGGGTTGACGGGGAGCTGTTTTTT. The encoded protein is CASSFSAGVDGELFF.

This clonotype has a count of ten or more. The V and J genes are TRBV20-1 and TRBJ2-1; TRBD2 is a possible D gene (5 bases). The germline CDR1 and CDR2 sequences are DFQATT and SNEGSKA (reference sequence). V lost 0 bases and J lost 4, with 13 bases in between. This CDR3 spans 15 amino acids. This CDR3 is CSARESAALYNEQFF. The CDR3 DNA reads TGCAGTGCTAGAGAGTCAGCGGCTTTATACAATGAGCAGTTCTTC.

This clonotype was recorded many times. The chain combines TRBV11-2 with TRBJ2-7; no reliable D call. In germline, CDR1 is SGHAT, CDR2 FQNNGV. CDR3 length: 13 residues. Trimming removed 1 base at V and 3 bases at J, with 7 bases between. CDR3 in amino acids: CASSLAYIYEQYF. In nucleotides, the CDR3 is TGTGCCAGCAGCTTAGCGTACATCTACGAGCAGTACTTC. The complete variable domain, with remaining parts taken from reference TRBV11-2 and TRBJ2-7, reads EAGVAQSPRYKIIEKRQSVAFWCNPISGHATLYWYQQILGQGPKLLIQFQNNGVVDDSQLPKDRFSAERLKGVDSTLKIQPAKLEDSAVYLCASSLAYIYEQYFGPGTRLTVT.

Remarks on this clonotype: Possible read error: a much larger clone is one base away. The rearrangement uses TRBV9 and TRBJ2-7; D not resolved. The CDR3 extends over 13 amino acids. Germline CDR1 is SGDLS and CDR2 is YYNGEE. The V gene lost 0 bases and the J gene lost 2 bases, with 6 bases spanning the gap. This CDR3 reads CASSVEPTYEQYF. The CDR3 region has the DNA TGTGCCAGCAGCGTAGAACCCACCTACGAGCAGTACTTC.

Many counts were recorded for this clonotype. The CDR3, as DNA: TGTGCCAGCAGCCAAGCTAGCGGGAACTGGAATGAGCAGTTCTTC. Protein: CASSQASGNWNEQFF. This rearrangement joins TRBV3-1 to TRBJ2-1; 9 nucleotides line up with TRBD2. The V segment lost 1 base and the J segment 7 bases; nucleotides outside the gene matches: 5. Germline V gene sequence: CDR1 LGHDT, CDR2 YNNKEL (reference sequence). The CDR3 runs 15 residues.

There are many counts of this clonotype. J is TRBJ1-5 and V is TRBV12-3 or TRBV12-4, with D perhaps TRBD1 (6 bases). The germline V and J ends were trimmed by 7 bases and 4 bases, with 17 bases remaining between them. This CDR3 is 15 amino acids long. The CDR3 loop is CASTLGVQGNQPQHF. The DNA for the CDR3 is TGTGCCAGCACCTTAGGCGTGCAGGGGAATCAGCCCCAGCATTTT.

The chain links TRBV2 to TRBJ2-6; no reliable D call. CDR1 SNHLY and CDR2 FYNNEI come from the germline V gene. This CDR3 has 13 amino acids. The V gene lost 8 bases and the J gene lost 1 base, with 6 bases spanning the gap. CDR3 protein: CASGESGANVLTF. CDR3 sequence (DNA): TGTGCCAGCGGGGAATCTGGGGCCAACGTCCTGACTTTC.

This clonotype was found a few times. This sequence joins TRBV6-1 and TRBJ2-5; tentatively, D is TRBD2 (5 bases). The ends were cut back, 8 bases at V and 5 bases at J, with 12 bases in the middle. This CDR3 spans 12 amino acids. The germline V gene has CDR1 MNHNS and CDR2 SASEGT. The CDR3 DNA sequence: TGTGCCAGCGAGGTCCCGGGGGAGACCCAGTACTTC. Its translation is CASEVPGETQYF.

This clonotype came up many times. The genes are TRBV5-1 and TRBJ2-3; D is perhaps TRBD2 (6 bases). Germline-derived CDR1 and CDR2 are SGHRS and YFSETQ. Trimming took off 1 base at V and 3 bases at J, with 12 bases between the two ends. CDR3 length equals 15 residues. DNA of the CDR3: TGCGCCAGCAGCTTGCGCGGGGTCGATACAGATACGCAGTATTTT. Amino acid sequence: CASSLRGVDTDTQYF.

The sample holds many counts of this clonotype. V usage is TRBV6-1 and J usage is TRBJ2-5, with 7 bases aligning to TRBD2. Germline assignment: CDR1 MNHNS and CDR2 SASEGT. There are 14 residues in the CDR3. The V segment lost 7 bases and the J segment 4 bases; nucleotides outside the gene matches: 9. In DNA, the CDR3 is TGTGCCAGCACCCTTCCGGGACTAAGAGAGACCCAGTACTTC. Translating it yields CASTLPGLRETQYF.

This clonotype came up a few times. V and J are TRBV7-9 and TRBJ2-5; 8 nucleotides align to TRBD1. Per germline, CDR1 SEHNR and CDR2 FQNEAQ (reference sequence). The CDR3 has 12 amino acids. V was clipped by 5 bases and J by 6 bases; unmatched bases: 2. The CDR3 here is CASSQGAKTQYF. CDR3 in DNA: TGTGCCAGCAGCCAGGGGGCGAAGACCCAGTACTTC.

This clonotype has a count of ten or more. The junction does not match germline at one end; this may be a read error. The rearrangement links TRBV5-1 to TRBJ1-1, with D unclear. The CDR3 contains 13 residues. The V gene's germline CDR1 is SGHRS and CDR2 YFSETQ. CDR3 sequence (DNA): TGTGCCAGCAGCTTAGAGGTTCAGACTGAAGCTTTCTTT. Residues: CASSLEVQTEAFF.